This section outlines one TCR beta chain sequence together with its context. This specimen comes from a study of blood T cell repertoires in COVID-19. Study information: The cDNA or gDNA used as material had been derived from T cells, B-cell-depleted T cells, or PBMCs.

V shed 5 bases, J shed 7 bases, and the junction held 20 bases outside the gene matches. CDR3 length: 18 amino acids. CDR1 is MNHEY, CDR2 SMNVEV, per germline (reference sequence). Here immunoSEQ multiplex PCR was the method, and the copy in TCRdb shows in-frame clones only, minus some. The table shows around 130,000 clones, with 84% occurring only once. This chain uses TRBV27 with TRBJ2-7; 10 nucleotides align to TRBD2. This sequence originates from a woman aged 25 to 45 who had recovered from COVID-19. Sequences were obtained from peripheral blood. For the CDR3, the DNA is TGTGCCAGCAGTCCCCTAGCGGGAGAGGGGGTTAAGATTGTGGAGCAGTACTTC. This sequence encodes CASSPLAGEGVKIVEQYF.